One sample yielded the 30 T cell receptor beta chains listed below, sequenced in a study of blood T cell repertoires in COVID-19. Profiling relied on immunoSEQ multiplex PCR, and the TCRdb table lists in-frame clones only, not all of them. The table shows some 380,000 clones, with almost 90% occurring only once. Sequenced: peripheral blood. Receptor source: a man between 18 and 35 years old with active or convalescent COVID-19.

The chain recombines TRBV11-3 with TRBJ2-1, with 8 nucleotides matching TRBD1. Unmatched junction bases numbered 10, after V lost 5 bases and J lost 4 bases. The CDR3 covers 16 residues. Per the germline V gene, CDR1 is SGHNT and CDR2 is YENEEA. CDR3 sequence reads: CASSQGQGWGYNEQFF. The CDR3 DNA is TGTGCCAGCAGCCAAGGACAGGGATGGGGATACAATGAGCAGTTCTTC. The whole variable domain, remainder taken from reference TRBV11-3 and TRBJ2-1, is EAGVVQSPRYKIIEKKQPVAFWCNPISGHNTLYWYLQNLGQGPELLIRYENEEAVDDSQLPKDRFSAERLKGVDSTLKIQPAELGDSAVYLCASSQGQGWGYNEQFFGPGTRLTVL.

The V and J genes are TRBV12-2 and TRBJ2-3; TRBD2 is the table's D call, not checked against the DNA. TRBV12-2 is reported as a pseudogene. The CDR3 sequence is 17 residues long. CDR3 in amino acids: CASRSKDGRAFTDTQYF. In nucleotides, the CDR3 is TGTGCAAGTCGCTCAAAGGACGGGAGGGCCTTCACAGATACGCAGTATTTT.

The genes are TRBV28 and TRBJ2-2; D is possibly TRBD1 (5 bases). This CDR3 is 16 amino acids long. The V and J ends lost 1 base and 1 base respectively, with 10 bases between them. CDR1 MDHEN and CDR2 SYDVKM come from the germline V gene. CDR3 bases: TGTGCCAGCAGTTTATTTCCAGGGATGAACACCGGGGAGCTGTTTTTT. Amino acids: CASSLFPGMNTGELFF. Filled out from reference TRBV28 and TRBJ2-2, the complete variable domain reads DVKVTQSSRYLVKRTGEKVFLECVQDMDHENMFWYRQDPGLGLRLIYFSYDVKMKEKGDIPEGYSVSREKKERFSLILESASTNQTSMYLCASSLFPGMNTGELFFGEGSRLTVL.

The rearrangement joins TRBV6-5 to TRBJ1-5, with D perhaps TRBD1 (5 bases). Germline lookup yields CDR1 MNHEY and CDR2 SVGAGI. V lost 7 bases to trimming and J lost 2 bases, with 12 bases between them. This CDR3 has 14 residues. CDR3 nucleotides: TGTGCCAGCACAGGGTGGGAAGGCAATCAGCCCCAGCATTTT. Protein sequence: CASTGWEGNQPQHF.

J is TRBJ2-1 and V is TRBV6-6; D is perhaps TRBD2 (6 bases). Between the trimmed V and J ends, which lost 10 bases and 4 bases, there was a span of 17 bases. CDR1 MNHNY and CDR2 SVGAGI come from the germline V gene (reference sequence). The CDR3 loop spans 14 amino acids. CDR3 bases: TGTGCCACCATCGGGACTCTTCATTACAATGAGCAGTTCTTC. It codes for CATIGTLHYNEQFF.

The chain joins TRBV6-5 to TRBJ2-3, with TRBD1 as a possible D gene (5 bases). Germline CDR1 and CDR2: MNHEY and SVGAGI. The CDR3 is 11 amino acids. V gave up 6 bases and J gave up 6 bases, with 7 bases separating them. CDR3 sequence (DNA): TGTGCCAGCAGGCAGGGTGATACGCAGTATTTT. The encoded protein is CASRQGDTQYF.

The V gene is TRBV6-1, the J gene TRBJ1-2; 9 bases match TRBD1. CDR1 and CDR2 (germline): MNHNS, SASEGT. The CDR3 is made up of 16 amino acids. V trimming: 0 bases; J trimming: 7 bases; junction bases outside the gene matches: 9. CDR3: CASSEALLGDRVGYTF. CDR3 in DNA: TGTGCCAGCAGTGAAGCGCTTCTGGGGGACAGGGTTGGCTACACCTTC.

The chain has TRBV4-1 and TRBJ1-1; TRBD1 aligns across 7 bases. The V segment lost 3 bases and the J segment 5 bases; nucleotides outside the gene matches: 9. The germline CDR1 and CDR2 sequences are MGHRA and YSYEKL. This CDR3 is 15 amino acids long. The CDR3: CASSHRQGVETEAFF. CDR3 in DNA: TGCGCCAGCAGCCACAGACAGGGCGTAGAGACTGAAGCTTTCTTT.

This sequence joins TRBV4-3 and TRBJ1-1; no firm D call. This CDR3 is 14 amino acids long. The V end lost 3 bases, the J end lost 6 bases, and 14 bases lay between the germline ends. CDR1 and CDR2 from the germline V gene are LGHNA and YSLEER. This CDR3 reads CASSQVLRRSEAFF. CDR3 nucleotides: TGCGCCAGCAGCCAGGTACTTAGGAGATCTGAAGCTTTCTTT.

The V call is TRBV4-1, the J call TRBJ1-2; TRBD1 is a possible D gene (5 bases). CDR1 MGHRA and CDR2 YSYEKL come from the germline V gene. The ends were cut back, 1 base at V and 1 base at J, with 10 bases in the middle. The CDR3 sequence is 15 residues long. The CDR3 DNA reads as TGCGCCAGCAGCCAAGTCCTCGGGGGTAACTATGGCTACACCTTC. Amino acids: CASSQVLGGNYGYTF.

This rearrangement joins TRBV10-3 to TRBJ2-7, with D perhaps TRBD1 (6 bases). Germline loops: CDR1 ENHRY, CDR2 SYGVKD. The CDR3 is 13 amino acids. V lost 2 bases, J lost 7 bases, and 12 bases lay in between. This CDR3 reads CAISEANREEQYF. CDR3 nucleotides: TGTGCCATCAGTGAGGCCAACAGGGAAGAGCAGTACTTC.

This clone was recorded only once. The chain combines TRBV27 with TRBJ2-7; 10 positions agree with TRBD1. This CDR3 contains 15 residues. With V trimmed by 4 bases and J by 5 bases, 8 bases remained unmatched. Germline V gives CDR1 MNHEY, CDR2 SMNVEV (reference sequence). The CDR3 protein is CASSSNRDRGNEQYF. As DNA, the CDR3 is TGTGCCAGCAGTTCCAACCGGGACAGGGGCAACGAGCAGTACTTC.

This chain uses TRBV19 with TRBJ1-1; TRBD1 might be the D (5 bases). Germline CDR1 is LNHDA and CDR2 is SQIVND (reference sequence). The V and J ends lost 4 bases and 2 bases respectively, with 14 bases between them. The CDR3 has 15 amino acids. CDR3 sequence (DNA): TGTGCCAGTAGTACCCAGGGCGTCGGAAACACTGAAGCTTTCTTT. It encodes CASSTQGVGNTEAFF.

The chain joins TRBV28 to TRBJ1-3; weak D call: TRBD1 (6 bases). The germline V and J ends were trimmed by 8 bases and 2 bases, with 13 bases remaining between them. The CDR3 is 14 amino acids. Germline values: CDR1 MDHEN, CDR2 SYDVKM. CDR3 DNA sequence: TGTGCCAGCGGTTCGGCAGGGGCTGGAAACACCATATATTTT. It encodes CASGSAGAGNTIYF.

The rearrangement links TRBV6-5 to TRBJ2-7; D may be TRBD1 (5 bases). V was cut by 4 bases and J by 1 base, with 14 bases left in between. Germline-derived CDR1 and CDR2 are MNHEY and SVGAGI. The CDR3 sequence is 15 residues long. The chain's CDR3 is CASSSGQGPSYEQYF. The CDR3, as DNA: TGTGCCAGCAGTTCCGGGCAGGGCCCGTCCTACGAGCAGTACTTC.

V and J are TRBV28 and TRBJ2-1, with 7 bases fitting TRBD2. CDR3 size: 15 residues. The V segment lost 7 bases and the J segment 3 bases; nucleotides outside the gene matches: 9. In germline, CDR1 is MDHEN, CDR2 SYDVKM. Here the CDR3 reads CASNKGLAVYNEQFF. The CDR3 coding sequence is TGTGCCAGCAATAAAGGGCTAGCGGTCTACAATGAGCAGTTCTTC.

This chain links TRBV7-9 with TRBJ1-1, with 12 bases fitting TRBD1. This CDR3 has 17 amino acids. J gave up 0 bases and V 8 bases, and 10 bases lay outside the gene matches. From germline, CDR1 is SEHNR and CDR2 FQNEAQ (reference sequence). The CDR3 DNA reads TGTGCCAGCCCAATCCGGGGACAGGGGGCGATGAACACTGAAGCTTTCTTT. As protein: CASPIRGQGAMNTEAFF.

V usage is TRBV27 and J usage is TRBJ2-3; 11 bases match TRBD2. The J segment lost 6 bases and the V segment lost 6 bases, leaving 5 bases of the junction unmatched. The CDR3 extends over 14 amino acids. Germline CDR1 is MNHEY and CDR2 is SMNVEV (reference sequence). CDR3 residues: CASRSSGGVDTQYF. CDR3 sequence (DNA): TGTGCCAGCAGGAGTAGCGGGGGGGTGGATACGCAGTATTTT.

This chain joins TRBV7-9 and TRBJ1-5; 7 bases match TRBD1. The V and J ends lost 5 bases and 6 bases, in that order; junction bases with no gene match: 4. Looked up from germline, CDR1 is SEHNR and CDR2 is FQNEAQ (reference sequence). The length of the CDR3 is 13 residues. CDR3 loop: CASSGGGRQPQHF. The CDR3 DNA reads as TGTGCCAGCAGCGGAGGGGGCCGTCAGCCCCAGCATTTT.

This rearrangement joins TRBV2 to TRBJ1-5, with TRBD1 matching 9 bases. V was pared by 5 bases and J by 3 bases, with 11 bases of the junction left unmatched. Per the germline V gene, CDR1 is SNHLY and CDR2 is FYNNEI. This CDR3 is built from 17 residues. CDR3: CASSYRKQGAANQPQHF. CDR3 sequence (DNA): TGTGCCAGCAGTTACAGAAAACAGGGGGCCGCCAATCAGCCCCAGCATTTT.

The CDR3: CASSSPDRANQPQHF. The CDR3 nucleotides read TGTGCCAGCAGTAGCCCGGACAGGGCCAATCAGCCCCAGCATTTT. The V gene is TRBV6-2 or TRBV6-3, the J gene TRBJ1-5, with 8 positions matching TRBD1. This CDR3 is 15 amino acids long. Germline loops: CDR1 MNHEY, CDR2 SVGEGT. Losses at the gene ends were 5 bases for V and 3 bases for J; bases not matched to a gene: 6.

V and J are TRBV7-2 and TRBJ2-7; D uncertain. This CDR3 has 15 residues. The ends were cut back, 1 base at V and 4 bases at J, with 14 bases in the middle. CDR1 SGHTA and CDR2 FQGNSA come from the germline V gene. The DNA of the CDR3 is TGTGCCAGCAGCTTAGGTCGAGGAAGGTCGTACGAGCAGTACTTC. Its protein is CASSLGRGRSYEQYF. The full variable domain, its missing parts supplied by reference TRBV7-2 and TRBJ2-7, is GAGVSQSPSNKVTEKGKDVELRCDPISGHTALYWYRQSLGQGLEFLIYFQGNSAPDKSGLPSDRFSAERTGGSVSTLTIQRTQQEDSAVYLCASSLGRGRSYEQYFGPGTRLTVT.

CDR3 sequence reads: CASSLGLGLTYEQYF. DNA for the CDR3: TGTGCCAGCAGCTTAGGCTTGGGACTGACCTACGAGCAGTACTTC. This chain connects TRBV7-2 to TRBJ2-7, with a weak D call TRBD2 (6 bases). The CDR3 has 15 residues. From germline, CDR1 is SGHTA and CDR2 FQGNSA. V lost 1 base and J 2 bases, leaving 12 bases between the germline ends.

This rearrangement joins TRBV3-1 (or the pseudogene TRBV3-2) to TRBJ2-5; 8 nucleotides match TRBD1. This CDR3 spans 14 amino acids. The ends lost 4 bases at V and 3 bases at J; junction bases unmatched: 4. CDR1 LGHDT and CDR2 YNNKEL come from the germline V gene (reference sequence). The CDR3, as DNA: TGTGCCAGCAGCCGAGGACAGGGAAAAGAGACCCAGTACTTC. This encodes CASSRGQGKETQYF.

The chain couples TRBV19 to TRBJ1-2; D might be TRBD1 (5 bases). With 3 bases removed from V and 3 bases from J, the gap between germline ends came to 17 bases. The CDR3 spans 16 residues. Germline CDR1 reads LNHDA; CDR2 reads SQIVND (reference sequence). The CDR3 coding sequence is TGTGCCAGTAGTATTGGGGACTCAAGATGGGACTATGGCTACACCTTC. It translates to CASSIGDSRWDYGYTF.

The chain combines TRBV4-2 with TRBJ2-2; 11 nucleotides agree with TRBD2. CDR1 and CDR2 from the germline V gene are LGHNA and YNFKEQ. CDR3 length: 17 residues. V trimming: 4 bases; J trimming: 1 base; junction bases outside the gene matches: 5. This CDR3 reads CASSLSGLAVNTGELFF. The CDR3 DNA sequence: TGTGCCAGCAGCCTCTCGGGACTAGCGGTGAACACCGGGGAGCTGTTTTTT.

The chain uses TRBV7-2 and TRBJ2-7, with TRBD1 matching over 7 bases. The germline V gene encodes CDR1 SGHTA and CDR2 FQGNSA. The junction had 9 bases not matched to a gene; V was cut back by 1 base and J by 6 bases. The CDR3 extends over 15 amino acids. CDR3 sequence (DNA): TGTGCCAGCAGCTTAGTCGGGACAGAGAAGATCGAGCAGTACTTC. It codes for CASSLVGTEKIEQYF.

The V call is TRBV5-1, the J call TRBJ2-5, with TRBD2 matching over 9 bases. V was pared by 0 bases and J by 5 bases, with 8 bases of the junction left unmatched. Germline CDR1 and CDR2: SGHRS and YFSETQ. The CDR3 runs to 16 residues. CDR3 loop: CASSLAGASGEETQYF. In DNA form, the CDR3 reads TGCGCCAGCAGCTTGGCCGGGGCTAGCGGGGAGGAGACCCAGTACTTC.

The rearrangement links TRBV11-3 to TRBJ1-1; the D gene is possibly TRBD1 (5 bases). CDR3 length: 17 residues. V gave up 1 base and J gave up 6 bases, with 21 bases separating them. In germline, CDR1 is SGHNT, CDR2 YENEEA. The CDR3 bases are TGTGCCAGCAGCTTAGCATTGTGGGTGACAGATGGGGCTGAAGCTTTCTTT. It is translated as CASSLALWVTDGAEAFF.

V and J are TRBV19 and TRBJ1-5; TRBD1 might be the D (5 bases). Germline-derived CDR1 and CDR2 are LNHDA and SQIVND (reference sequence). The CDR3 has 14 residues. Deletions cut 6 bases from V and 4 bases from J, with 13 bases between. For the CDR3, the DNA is TGTGCCAGTAGGGACACAGGAGGGAATCAGCCCCAGCATTTT. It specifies CASRDTGGNQPQHF.